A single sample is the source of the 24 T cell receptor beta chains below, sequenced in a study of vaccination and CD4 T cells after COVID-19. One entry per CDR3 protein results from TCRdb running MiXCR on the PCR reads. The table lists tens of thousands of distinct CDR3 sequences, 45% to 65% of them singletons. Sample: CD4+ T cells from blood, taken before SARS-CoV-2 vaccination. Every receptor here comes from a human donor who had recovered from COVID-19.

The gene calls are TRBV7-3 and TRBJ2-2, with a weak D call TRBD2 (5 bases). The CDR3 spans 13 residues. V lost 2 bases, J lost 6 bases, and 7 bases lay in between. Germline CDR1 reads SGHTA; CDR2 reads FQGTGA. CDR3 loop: CASSLRGPGELFF. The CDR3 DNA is TGTGCCAGCAGCTTACGGGGTCCCGGGGAGCTGTTTTTT. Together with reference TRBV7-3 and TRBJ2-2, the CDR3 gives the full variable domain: GAGVSQTPSNKVTEKGKYVELRCDPISGHTALYWYRQSLGQGPEFLIYFQGTGAADDSGLPNDRFFAVRPEGSVSTLKIQRTERGDSAVYLCASSLRGPGELFFGEGSRLTVL.

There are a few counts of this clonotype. The chain's CDR3 is CATDRGYGYTF. The CDR3 bases are TGTGCCACCGACAGGGGGTATGGCTACACCTTC. This chain uses TRBV6-1 with TRBJ1-2, with 9 bases aligning to TRBD1. Germline CDR1 and CDR2: MNHNS and SASEGT. The CDR3 sequence is 11 residues long. J lost 5 bases, V lost 10 bases, and 2 bases had no gene match.

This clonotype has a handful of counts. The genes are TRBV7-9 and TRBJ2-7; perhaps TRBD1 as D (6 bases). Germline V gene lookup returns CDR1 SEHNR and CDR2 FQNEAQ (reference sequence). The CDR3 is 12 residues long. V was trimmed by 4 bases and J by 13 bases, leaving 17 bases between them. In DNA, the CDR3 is TGTGCCAGCAGCTGGGGGCGGGTAGAGAGATACTTC. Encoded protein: CASSWGRVERYF.

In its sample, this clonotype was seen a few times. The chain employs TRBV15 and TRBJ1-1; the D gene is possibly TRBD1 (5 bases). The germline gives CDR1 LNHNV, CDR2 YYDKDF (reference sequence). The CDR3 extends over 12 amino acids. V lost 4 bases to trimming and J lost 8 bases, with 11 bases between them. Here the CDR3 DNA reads TGTGCCACCAGCACCCGGGACTCCGAAGCTTTCTTT. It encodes CATSTRDSEAFF.

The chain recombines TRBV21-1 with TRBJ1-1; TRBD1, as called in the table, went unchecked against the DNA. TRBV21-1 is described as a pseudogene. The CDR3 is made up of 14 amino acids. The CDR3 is CASSNYVPNTEAFF. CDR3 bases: TGTGCCAGCAGCAACTACGTCCCGAACACTGAAGCTTTCTTT.

Here the CDR3 DNA reads TGCGCCAGCAGCCAAGGGGACTGGCTCCCGCGCACAGATACGCAGTATTTT. Its translation is CASSQGDWLPRTDTQYF. The V and J genes are TRBV4-1 and TRBJ2-3, with D tentatively TRBD2 (6 bases). V lost 1 base and J lost 1, with 15 bases in between. From germline, CDR1 is MGHRA and CDR2 YSYEKL. The CDR3 loop spans 17 amino acids.

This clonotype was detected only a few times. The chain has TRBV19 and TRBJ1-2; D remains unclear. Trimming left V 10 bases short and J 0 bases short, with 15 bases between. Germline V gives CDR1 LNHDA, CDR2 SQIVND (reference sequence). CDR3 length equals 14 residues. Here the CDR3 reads CATPAIPPNYGYTF. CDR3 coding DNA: TGTGCCACCCCGGCAATACCTCCTAACTATGGCTACACCTTC. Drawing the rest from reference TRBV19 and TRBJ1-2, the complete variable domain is DGGITQSPKYLFRKEGQNVTLSCEQNLNHDAMYWYRQDPGQGLRLIYYSQIVNDFQKGDIAEGYSVSREKKESFPLTVTSAQKNPTAFYLCATPAIPPNYGYTFGSGTRLTVV.

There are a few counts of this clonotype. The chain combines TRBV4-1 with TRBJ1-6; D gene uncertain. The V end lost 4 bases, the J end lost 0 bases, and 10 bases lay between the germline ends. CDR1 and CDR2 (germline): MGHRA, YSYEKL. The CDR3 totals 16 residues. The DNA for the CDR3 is TGCGCCAGCAGCCCAGTAGTCGGCTCCTATAATTCACCCCTCCACTTT. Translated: CASSPVVGSYNSPLHF.

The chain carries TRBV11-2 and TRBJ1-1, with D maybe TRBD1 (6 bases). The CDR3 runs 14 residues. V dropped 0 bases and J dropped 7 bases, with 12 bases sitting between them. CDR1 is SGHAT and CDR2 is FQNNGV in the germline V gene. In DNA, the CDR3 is TGTGCCAGCAGCTTAGAGGCAGGGGTTCATGAAGCTTTCTTT. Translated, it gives CASSLEAGVHEAFF.

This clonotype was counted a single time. The CDR3 loop is CASSRSGMIQETQYF. CDR3 nucleotides: TGTGCCAGCAGCCGTAGCGGGATGATACAAGAGACCCAGTACTTC. V usage is TRBV7-9 and J usage is TRBJ2-5; TRBD2 agrees at 8 bases. The germline CDR1 and CDR2 sequences are SEHNR and FQNEAQ (reference sequence). V lost 5 bases to trimming and J lost 2 bases; unmatched junction nucleotides: 7. This CDR3 has 15 amino acids.

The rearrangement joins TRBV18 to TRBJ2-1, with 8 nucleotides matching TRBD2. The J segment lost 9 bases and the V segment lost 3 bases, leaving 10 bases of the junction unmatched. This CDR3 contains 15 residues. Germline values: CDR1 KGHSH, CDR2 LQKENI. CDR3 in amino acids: CASSPQETSVTEQFF. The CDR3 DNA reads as TGTGCCAGCTCACCTCAAGAGACTAGCGTAACTGAGCAGTTCTTC.

The CDR3 region has the DNA TGCAGTGCTCCCGGACTAGCGGGAGGGCCAGTCAATGAGCAGTTCTTC. Protein: CSAPGLAGGPVNEQFF. The chain has TRBV20-1 and TRBJ2-1; 15 bases are shared with TRBD2. Trimming at V came to 5 bases and at J to 6 bases, leaving 8 bases not matched to a gene. The germline gives CDR1 DFQATT, CDR2 SNEGSKA (reference sequence). The CDR3 runs to 16 residues.

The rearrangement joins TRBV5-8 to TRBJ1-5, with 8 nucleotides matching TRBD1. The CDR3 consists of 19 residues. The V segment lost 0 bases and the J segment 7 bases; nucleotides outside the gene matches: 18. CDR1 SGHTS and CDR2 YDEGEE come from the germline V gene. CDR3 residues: CASSLDMGQARAWRQPQHF. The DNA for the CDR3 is TGTGCCAGCAGCTTGGACATGGGACAGGCCCGGGCCTGGCGACAGCCCCAGCATTTT.

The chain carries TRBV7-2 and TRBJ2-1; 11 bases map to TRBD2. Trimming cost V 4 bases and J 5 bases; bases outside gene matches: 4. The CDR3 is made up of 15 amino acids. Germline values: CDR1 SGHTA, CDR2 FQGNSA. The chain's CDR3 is CASSSTSGKHNEQFF. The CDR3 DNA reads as TGTGCCAGCAGCTCGACTAGCGGGAAGCACAATGAGCAGTTCTTC.

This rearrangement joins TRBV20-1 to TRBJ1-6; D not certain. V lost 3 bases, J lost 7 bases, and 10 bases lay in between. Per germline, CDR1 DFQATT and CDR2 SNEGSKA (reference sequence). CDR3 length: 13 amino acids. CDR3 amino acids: CSARESANSPLHF. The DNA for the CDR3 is TGCAGTGCTAGGGAAAGTGCCAATTCACCCCTCCACTTT.

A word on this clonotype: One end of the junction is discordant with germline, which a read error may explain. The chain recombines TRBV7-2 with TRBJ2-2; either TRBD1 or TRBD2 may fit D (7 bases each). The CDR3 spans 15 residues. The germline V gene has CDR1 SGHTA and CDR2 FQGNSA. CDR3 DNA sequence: TGTGCCAGCAGCCCAGGGGGGGCTGTGACCGAGGAGCTGTTTTTT. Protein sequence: CASSPGGAVTEELFF. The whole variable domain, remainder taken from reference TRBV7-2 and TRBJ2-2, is GAGVSQSPSNKVTEKGKDVELRCDPISGHTALYWYRQSLGQGLEFLIYFQGNSAPDKSGLPSDRFSAERTGGSVSTLTIQRTQQEDSAVYLCASSPGGAVTEELFFGEGSRLTVL.

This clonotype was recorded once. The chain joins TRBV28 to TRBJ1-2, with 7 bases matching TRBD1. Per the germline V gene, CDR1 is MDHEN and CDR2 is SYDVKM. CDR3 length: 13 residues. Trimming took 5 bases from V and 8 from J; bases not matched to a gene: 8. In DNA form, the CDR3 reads TGTGCCAGCAGTCGGAGGGGGCTTTGGGGCTACACCTTC. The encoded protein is CASSRRGLWGYTF.

CDR3 in amino acids: CASSLVGAPPGQYF. The CDR3 DNA reads as TGTGCCAGCAGCTTAGTGGGAGCGCCTCCGGGGCAGTACTTC. The chain couples TRBV7-8 to TRBJ2-7; possible D gene TRBD2, 5 bases. V was clipped by 1 base and J by 9 bases, with 16 bases between them. CDR1 is SGHVS and CDR2 is FQNEAQ in the germline V gene. The CDR3 totals 14 residues.

The CDR3 DNA reads TGCAGTGCTAGACTGGGGAGTCAGCCCCAGTATTTT. This codes for CSARLGSQPQYF. The V gene is TRBV20-1, the J gene TRBJ1-5, with D perhaps TRBD2 (5 bases). The J call may be incorrect, as the DNA end agrees better with TRBJ2-3. Germline V gene sequence: CDR1 DFQATT, CDR2 SNEGSKA (reference sequence). This CDR3 comprises 12 residues.

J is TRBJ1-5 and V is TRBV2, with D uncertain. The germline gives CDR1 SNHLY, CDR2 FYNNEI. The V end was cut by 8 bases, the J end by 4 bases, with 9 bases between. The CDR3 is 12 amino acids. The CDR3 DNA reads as TGTGCCAGCCGTCCACCTAATCAGCCCCAGCATTTT. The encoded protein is CASRPPNQPQHF. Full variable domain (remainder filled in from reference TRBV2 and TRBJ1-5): EPEVTQTPSHQVTQMGQEVILRCVPISNHLYFYWYRQILGQKVEFLVSFYNNEISEKSEIFDDQFSVERPDGSNFTLKIRSTKLEDSAMYFCASRPPNQPQHFGDGTRLSIL.

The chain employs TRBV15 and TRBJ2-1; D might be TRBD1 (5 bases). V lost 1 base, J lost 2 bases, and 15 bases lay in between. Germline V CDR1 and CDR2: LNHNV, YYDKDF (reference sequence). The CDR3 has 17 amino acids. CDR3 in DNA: TGTGCCACCAGCAGAGTAACAGGCGGTTTTGCCTACAATGAGCAGTTCTTC. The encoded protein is CATSRVTGGFAYNEQFF.

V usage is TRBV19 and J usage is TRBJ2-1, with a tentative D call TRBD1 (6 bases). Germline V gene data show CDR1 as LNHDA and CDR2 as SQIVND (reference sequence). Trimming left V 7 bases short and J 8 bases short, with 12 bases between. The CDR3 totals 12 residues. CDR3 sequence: CASNNREDEQFF. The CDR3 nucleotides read TGTGCCAGTAACAACAGGGAAGATGAGCAGTTCTTC.

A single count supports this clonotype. The CDR3: CASSLDFGGNSYEQYF. CDR3 nucleotide sequence: TGCGCCAGCAGCTTGGATTTCGGGGGAAACTCCTACGAGCAGTACTTC. V gene TRBV5-1 combines with J gene TRBJ2-7; D is perhaps TRBD2 (6 bases). This CDR3 comprises 16 residues. Germline V CDR1 and CDR2: SGHRS, YFSETQ. V lost 0 bases and J lost 0, with 13 bases in between.

The CDR3 region is CASSARTNQPQHF. CDR3 DNA: TGTGCCAGCAGCGCACGGACCAATCAGCCCCAGCATTTT. The V gene is TRBV9, the J gene TRBJ1-5, with D uncertain. The germline gives CDR1 SGDLS, CDR2 YYNGEE. V shed 3 bases and J shed 3 bases, with 7 bases lying between them. The CDR3 has 13 residues. Looking up the rest from reference TRBV9 and TRBJ1-5 gives the full variable domain: DSGVTQTPKHLITATGQRVTLRCSPRSGDLSVYWYQQSLDQGLQFLIQYYNGEERAKGNILERFSAQQFPDLHSELNLSSLELGDSALYFCASSARTNQPQHFGDGTRLSIL.